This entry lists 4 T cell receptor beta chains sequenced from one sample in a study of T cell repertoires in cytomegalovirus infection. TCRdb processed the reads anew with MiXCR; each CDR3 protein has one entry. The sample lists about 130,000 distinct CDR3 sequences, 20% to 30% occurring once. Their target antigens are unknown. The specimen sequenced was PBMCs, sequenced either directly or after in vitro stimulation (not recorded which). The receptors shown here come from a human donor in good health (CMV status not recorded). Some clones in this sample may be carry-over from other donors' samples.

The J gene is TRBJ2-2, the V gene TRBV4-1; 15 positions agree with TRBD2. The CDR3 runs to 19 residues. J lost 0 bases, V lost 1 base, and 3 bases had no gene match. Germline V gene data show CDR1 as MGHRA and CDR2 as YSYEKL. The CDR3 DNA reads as TGCGCCAGCAGCCAAGGGGGACTAGCGGGAGGCACGAACACCGGGGAGCTGTTTTTT. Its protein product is CASSQGGLAGGTNTGELFF.

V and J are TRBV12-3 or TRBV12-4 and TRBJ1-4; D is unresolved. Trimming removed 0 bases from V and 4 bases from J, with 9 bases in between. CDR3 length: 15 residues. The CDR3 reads CASSLARTLNEKLFF. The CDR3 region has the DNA TGTGCCAGCAGTTTAGCGCGGACTCTTAATGAAAAACTGTTTTTT.

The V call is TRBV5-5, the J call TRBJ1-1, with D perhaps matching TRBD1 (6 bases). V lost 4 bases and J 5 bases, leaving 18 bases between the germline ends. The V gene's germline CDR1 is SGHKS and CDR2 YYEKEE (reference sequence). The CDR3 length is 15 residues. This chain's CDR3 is CASSHLGTILTEAFF. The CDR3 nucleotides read TGTGCCAGCAGCCACCTGGGGACAATACTAACTGAAGCTTTCTTT.

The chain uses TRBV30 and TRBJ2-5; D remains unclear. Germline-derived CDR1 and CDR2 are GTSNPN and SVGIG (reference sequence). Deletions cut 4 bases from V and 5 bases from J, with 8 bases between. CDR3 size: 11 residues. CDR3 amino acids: CAWTGSETQYF. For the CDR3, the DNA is TGTGCCTGGACAGGCTCCGAGACCCAGTACTTC.